These 26 T cell receptor beta chains originate from one sample sequenced in a study of regulatory T cells in long-lasting Graves disease. Combining iRepertoire HTBI primers with Arm-PCR of CDR3 regions, the authors built TCR beta libraries. Each CDR3 protein is one row after TCRdb ran MiXCR on the multiplex PCR reads. Of 370,000 or so distinct CDR3 sequences in the sample, 15% to 20% were seen once. Indicated time point: newly diagnosed GD, antithyroid drugs for less than 3 months. Extracted RNA from PBMCs served as the source of the TCR library. This sample was shared with a second study, whose subject was T cells in Graves' hyperthyroidism and ophthalmopathy.

The sequencing here drew on peripheral blood mononuclear cells (PBMCs), taken at new diagnosis, from a patient treated with antithyroid drugs. These receptors all stem from a woman younger than 35 with Graves disease.

The chain is built from TRBV6-1 and TRBJ2-2; 8 positions agree with TRBD1. Trimming at V came to 4 bases and at J to 4 bases, leaving 5 bases not matched to a gene. Germline V gene lookup returns CDR1 MNHNS and CDR2 SASEGT. CDR3 length equals 15 residues. The CDR3 coding sequence is TGTGCCAGCAGTGGCAGGGGGCAGCCCACCGGGGAGCTGTTTTTT. It translates to CASSGRGQPTGELFF.

The chain combines TRBV2 with TRBJ1-2; the D gene is possibly TRBD1 (6 bases). V lost 4 bases and J lost 6, with 12 bases in between. The germline V gene encodes CDR1 SNHLY and CDR2 FYNNEI. The length of the CDR3 is 13 residues. The CDR3 DNA follows: TGTGCCAGCAGTGTCCGGGGACAAAATGGCTACACCTTC. Translating it yields CASSVRGQNGYTF.

Ten or more counts support this clonotype. The chain combines TRBV12-3 or TRBV12-4 with TRBJ1-5, with 7 bases matching TRBD1. Losses at the gene ends were 5 bases for V and 6 bases for J; bases not matched to a gene: 16. This CDR3 spans 17 amino acids. The CDR3 DNA follows: TGTGCCAGCAGTATAAGACAGGGCGAAAGGTGGCGTCAGCCCCAGCATTTT. It encodes CASSIRQGERWRQPQHF.

The rearrangement links TRBV14 to TRBJ1-3, with D possibly being TRBD1 (6 bases). Trimming shortened V by 4 bases and J by 9 bases, and 22 bases separated the two germline ends. In germline, CDR1 is SGHDN, CDR2 FVKESK. The CDR3 contains 16 residues. CDR3 protein: CASSPPGQGTPSTIYF. CDR3 DNA: TGTGCCAGCAGCCCGCCGGGACAAGGAACCCCGTCCACCATATATTTT.

The sample holds a few counts of this clonotype. The CDR3 loop is CAWTGGLLNTEAFF. The CDR3 DNA reads TGTGCCTGGACGGGTGGTCTGTTGAACACTGAAGCTTTCTTT. J is TRBJ1-1 and V is TRBV30; D call uncertain. Germline-derived CDR1 and CDR2 are GTSNPN and SVGIG (reference sequence). V was pared by 4 bases and J by 0 bases, with 12 bases between. There are 14 residues in the CDR3.

This clonotype was observed at least ten times. At one of its ends the junction is not consistent with the germline gene, which may arise from a read error. This chain links TRBV18 with TRBJ2-3, with 10 bases identical to TRBD2. The CDR3 length is 15 residues. The germline gives CDR1 KGHSH, CDR2 LQKENI. CDR3 in amino acids: CASSNSSGSTDTQYF. The DNA for the CDR3 is TGTGCCAGCTCAAATTCTAGCGGGAGTACAGATACGCAATATTTT.

Comments on this clonotype: A clone one base away is much larger, so this may be a read error. The CDR3 reads CASTPSRGRGLEQFF. CDR3 DNA sequence: TGCGCCAGCACCCCATCGAGGGGCCGAGGACTTGAGCAGTTCTTC. The chain recombines TRBV5-1 with TRBJ2-1; D assignment may be TRBD1 or TRBD2 (5 bases each). Per the germline V gene, CDR1 is SGHRS and CDR2 is YFSETQ. The V and J ends lost 6 bases and 9 bases respectively, with 22 bases between them. There are 15 residues in the CDR3.

This clonotype was detected many times. This sequence joins TRBV5-6 and TRBJ2-1, with D possibly being TRBD1 (5 bases). The CDR3 covers 16 residues. The ends were cut back, 5 bases at V and 5 bases at J, with 20 bases in the middle. Germline-derived CDR1 and CDR2 are SGHDT and YYEEEE. CDR3: CASRLYGGAVDNEQFF. Written as DNA, the CDR3 is TGTGCCAGCAGACTCTACGGTGGGGCGGTTGACAATGAGCAGTTCTTC.

The V gene is TRBV19, the J gene TRBJ1-3; D ambiguous. V gave up 4 bases and J gave up 0 bases, with 4 bases separating them. This CDR3 has 13 amino acids. Germline values: CDR1 LNHDA, CDR2 SQIVND (reference sequence). CDR3 amino acids: CASSSTSGNTIYF. Here the CDR3 DNA reads TGTGCCAGTAGTAGCACCTCTGGAAACACCATATATTTT.

This clonotype was counted many times. The chain is built from TRBV5-1 and TRBJ2-7, with D maybe TRBD2 (7 bases). This CDR3 is 14 amino acids long. Germline V gene sequence: CDR1 SGHRS, CDR2 YFSETQ. Trimming removed 0 bases from V and 7 bases from J, with 14 bases in between. CDR3 coding DNA: TGCGCCAGCAGCTTGGTTGGGGGGGCTCAAGAGCAGTACTTC. It encodes CASSLVGGAQEQYF.

In its sample, this clonotype was seen many times. This rearrangement joins TRBV5-1 to TRBJ1-2, with unresolved D. The CDR3 is 16 amino acids. Trimming stripped 0 bases from V and 5 bases from J, with 17 bases between. Germline V CDR1 and CDR2: SGHRS, YFSETQ. As DNA, the CDR3 is TGCGCCAGCAGCTTGGGAAGGAGTGTGGATGGATATGGCTACACCTTC. Amino acids: CASSLGRSVDGYGYTF.

The chain has TRBV10-3 and TRBJ1-3; D gene uncertain. This CDR3 region has 14 residues. Germline lookup yields CDR1 ENHRY and CDR2 SYGVKD. Trimming left V 11 bases short and J 4 bases short, with 18 bases between. The chain's CDR3 is CAAARGSLGNTIYF. In DNA, the CDR3 is TGTGCCGCAGCAAGAGGGAGTTTAGGAAACACCATATATTTT.

This clonotype was seen only a few times. CDR3 DNA: TGCAGTGCCAGGGGGGCCAGGGGACCCTACGAGCAGTACTTC. Its protein product is CSARGARGPYEQYF. The chain uses TRBV20-1 and TRBJ2-7; D possibly corresponds to TRBD1 (7 bases). The CDR3 extends over 14 amino acids. Germline CDR1 and CDR2: DFQATT and SNEGSKA (reference sequence). Trimming took 6 bases from V and 2 from J, leaving 17 bases between them.

This clonotype was seen many times. The rearrangement joins TRBV18 to TRBJ1-2, with 10 bases that match TRBD1. V shed 8 bases and J 7 bases; nucleotides not matched to a gene: 13. CDR3 length: 15 residues. The V gene's germline CDR1 is KGHSH and CDR2 LQKENI. The CDR3: CASLSADRGDGGYTF. In DNA form, the CDR3 reads TGTGCCAGCCTCAGCGCGGACAGGGGGGATGGTGGCTACACCTTC.

This clonotype was recorded many times. V usage is TRBV2 and J usage is TRBJ1-2; no clear D gene. CDR3 length: 15 residues. Trimming pared 6 bases from V and 2 bases from J, leaving 16 bases between. From germline, CDR1 is SNHLY and CDR2 FYNNEI. Here the CDR3 reads CASRGLRGRNYGYTF. CDR3 DNA sequence: TGTGCCAGCAGGGGCCTTAGAGGGAGAAACTATGGCTACACCTTC.

This clonotype appeared a few times. The gene calls are TRBV10-2 and TRBJ2-2; TRBD2 matches 10 bases. V shed 4 bases, J shed 4 bases, and the junction held 12 bases outside the gene matches. The CDR3 has 18 residues. Germline V gene data show CDR1 as WSHSY and CDR2 as SAAADI. CDR3 sequence: CASSGQPSGRSSTGELFF. The CDR3 nucleotides read TGCGCCAGCAGTGGCCAGCCTAGCGGGAGAAGTAGCACCGGGGAGCTGTTTTTT.

The rearrangement joins TRBV12-3 or TRBV12-4 to TRBJ1-6; 9 bases are shared with TRBD1. The CDR3 has 17 amino acids. With V trimmed by 6 bases and J by 5 bases, 11 bases remained unmatched. The CDR3 here is CASSKTGTGRDNSPLHF. CDR3 bases: TGTGCCAGCAGCAAAACCGGGACAGGGCGGGATAATTCACCCCTCCACTTT.

This clonotype has ten or more counts. The rearrangement joins TRBV2 to TRBJ1-2; D is perhaps TRBD1 (6 bases). The CDR3 has 15 amino acids. Germline CDR1 is SNHLY and CDR2 is FYNNEI. V was pared by 4 bases and J by 5 bases, with 17 bases between. The CDR3 DNA reads TGTGCCAGCAGTGTAAACCAGGGGAAGATTTATGGCTACACCTTC. This codes for CASSVNQGKIYGYTF.

This clonotype was counted ten times or more. The V call is TRBV5-5, the J call TRBJ2-7, with D perhaps matching TRBD1 (6 bases). The CDR3 has 15 residues. Trimming removed 4 bases from V and 5 bases from J, with 19 bases in between. Germline V gene lookup returns CDR1 SGHKS and CDR2 YYEKEE (reference sequence). The CDR3 is CASSLTRDIGHEQYF. The CDR3 coding sequence is TGTGCCAGCAGCCTAACCCGGGACATCGGCCACGAGCAGTACTTC.

This clonotype showed up just a few times. This chain links TRBV2 with TRBJ2-6, with no clear D. V lost 7 bases, J lost 2 bases, and 6 bases lay in between. Germline V gives CDR1 SNHLY, CDR2 FYNNEI. The CDR3 length is 13 residues. The CDR3 DNA sequence: TGTGCCAGCAAGGGTCCTGGGGCCAACGTCCTGACTTTC. Protein sequence: CASKGPGANVLTF.

This chain joins TRBV2 and TRBJ1-5; 8 bases match TRBD1. There are 14 residues in the CDR3. CDR1 is SNHLY and CDR2 is FYNNEI in the germline V gene. V shed 4 bases, J shed 5 bases, and the junction held 4 bases outside the gene matches. This chain's CDR3 is CASSVDRGDQPQHF. CDR3 coding DNA: TGTGCCAGCAGTGTCGACAGGGGCGATCAGCCCCAGCATTTT.

This clonotype was seen once. The rearrangement uses TRBV4-1 and TRBJ2-3, with a weak D call TRBD2 (6 bases). Judging by the DNA end, TRBJ2-7 fits better; the J call may be wrong. CDR1 MGHRA and CDR2 YSYEKL come from the germline V gene. This CDR3 comprises 14 residues. The CDR3 loop is CASSPGRLGYEQYF. CDR3 sequence (DNA): TGCGCCAGCAGCCCCGGGAGACTTGGTTACGAGCAGTACTTC.

This clonotype was detected ten times or more. V and J are TRBV5-5 and TRBJ1-5; TRBD1 matches at 9 bases. This CDR3 comprises 16 residues. Germline CDR1 SGHKS, CDR2 YYEKEE (reference sequence). V lost 4 bases and J lost 10; bases outside the gene matches: 15. The DNA for the CDR3 is TGTGCCAGCAGCCAAACCGGGACAGGGATTAAGGGACCCCAGCATTTT. Its translation is CASSQTGTGIKGPQHF.

This clonotype was seen repeatedly, ten times or more. The chain couples TRBV5-1 to TRBJ2-3, with 8 positions matching TRBD1. Germline V gene sequence: CDR1 SGHRS, CDR2 YFSETQ. The CDR3 covers 16 residues. Trimming at V came to 0 bases and at J to 2 bases, leaving 5 bases not matched to a gene. The CDR3 DNA reads as TGCGCCAGCAGCTTGGCTCCTCAGGGGGCCACAGATACGCAGTATTTT. It is translated as CASSLAPQGATDTQYF.

There are many counts of this clonotype. The J gene is TRBJ1-5, the V gene TRBV12-3 or TRBV12-4, with D possibly matching TRBD1 (6 bases). The V end lost 6 bases, the J end lost 2 bases, and 8 bases lay between the germline ends. This CDR3 is built from 13 residues. The DNA for the CDR3 is TGTGCCAGCAGCAGGGGAGGCAATCAGCCCCAGCATTTT. Encoded protein: CASSRGGNQPQHF.

This clonotype was found many times. The V and J genes are TRBV4-1 and TRBJ2-7; 7 bases agree with TRBD2. V shed 4 bases and J 3 bases; nucleotides not matched to a gene: 9. The germline CDR1 and CDR2 sequences are MGHRA and YSYEKL. This CDR3 is 15 amino acids long. This CDR3 reads CASSPQMGEGYEQYF. The CDR3 DNA sequence: TGCGCCAGCAGCCCGCAGATGGGGGAGGGCTACGAGCAGTACTTC.